This TCR beta chain originates from a study of blood T cell repertoires in COVID-19. At the level of the study: Acute and convalescent COVID-19 specimens originated in the United States, Italy and Spain.

The CDR3 runs to 16 residues. Trimming cost V 4 bases and J 2 bases; bases outside gene matches: 4. In germline, CDR1 is MNHEY, CDR2 SVGAGI. Clones were read by immunoSEQ multiplex PCR, and TCRdb kept only the in-frame ones, dropping some. The table lists about 240,000 clones, roughly 80% of them singletons. The chain has TRBV6-5 and TRBJ2-1; 11 bases align to TRBD2. The sample taken for sequencing was peripheral blood. The source is a woman under 30 with acute or convalescent COVID-19. The CDR3 DNA sequence: TGTGCCAGCAGTTGGGCTAGCGGGAGGACCTACAATGAGCAGTTCTTC. Translated: CASSWASGRTYNEQFF.